This T cell receptor (beta chain) was captured by sequencing in a study of blood T cell repertoires in COVID-19 (dated by TCRdb to about 2020). In the study overall: Collaborator samples came from the United States, Italy and Spain and covered acute and convalescent phases of COVID-19. The repertoires were released in a freely available public database meant as a resource for research on the immune response to SARS-CoV-2. The material from the prospective study consisted of cDNA or gDNA derived from T cells, B-cell-depleted T cells, or PBMCs. Sample metadata almost always included a de-identified subject ID, COVID-19 status, age in years and sex. HLA class I and class II types, where available, came from metadata supplied by the sample provider rather than from assay-based typing. Subjects who had been exposed to COVID-19, were actively infected with it, or had recovered from it provided the deeply sampled blood TCRbeta repertoires that made up the dataset. The samples were drawn from the first 160 participants of the ongoing ImmuneRACE study and from 1,200 or so subjects provided by 6 global collaborators. What the authors observed across the whole study: How much clinical and demographic metadata was included differed by source and by participant, and the metadata was provided uncurated.

Whole blood was collected in K2EDTA tubes by collaborating institutions according to the institutions' own protocols. For TCRbeta analysis, collaborators shipped samples as frozen whole blood, isolated PBMCs, or DNA extracted from either of those sample types. TCRbeta CDR3 regions were amplified from genomic DNA by means of the immunoSEQ Assay, a bias-controlled multiplex PCR. Regarding the original processing steps: The number of nucleated cells in each sample was estimated by amplification of reference gene primers within the assay. To quantify the absolute abundance of each unique TCRbeta CDR3 rearrangement, sequence reads were collapsed and filtered. For each sample, productive Simpson clonality was calculated as the square root of Simpson's diversity index over productive rearrangements. What TCRdb holds here is the immuneACCESS table cut down to in-frame rearrangements. Part of the clones is not present; checked against another copy, under half of the missing clones reflect an unresolved V gene, and the others are unexplained. V and J calls and clone size follow that table, whereas D and trimming were derived from the DNA. The sample contains approximately 150,000 clones, over 85% of them found a single time. The top ten hold roughly a sixth of the sample.

The germline V end is reduced by 6 bases and the J end by 0 bases; junction bases left unmatched: 14. CDR1 is given as MGHDK and CDR2 as SYGVNS, both from the germline V gene. Including cysteine and phenylalanine, the CDR3 has 18 amino acids. The retained sequence is limited to the CDR3, 54 bases, with the frame set at the first base. Comment on this clone: Its specific antigen is unknown. No much larger clone is present one base from it, and per-base qualities are unavailable.

The material sequenced was peripheral blood. This receptor was obtained from a man aged 55-75 years with active or convalescent COVID-19. This sequence uses TRBV25-1 and TRBJ2-5, with 9 bases aligning to TRBD1. The DNA sequence follows: TGTGCCAGCAGGGAGTTTGACAGGGGGGGTTTATACCAAGAGACCCAGTACTTC. The translation is CASREFDRGGLYQETQYF.